What follows are 10 T cell receptor beta chains derived from one specimen sequenced in a study of blood T cell repertoires in COVID-19. Profiled with immunoSEQ multiplex PCR; TCRdb holds only in-frame clones, not every one. The data contain about 63,000 clones, 65% to 80% of them singletons. Material: peripheral blood. These TCRs come from a human donor in a cohort sampled during active COVID-19.

CDR3 loop: CASTSDSPSYEQYF. CDR3 nucleotide sequence: TGTGCCAGCACCTCCGACTCGCCATCCTACGAGCAGTACTTC. The chain links TRBV6-5 to TRBJ2-7, with unresolved D. Deletions cut 7 bases from V and 1 base from J, with 14 bases between. The CDR3 is 14 residues long. CDR1 MNHEY and CDR2 SVGAGI come from the germline V gene.

V usage is TRBV2 and J usage is TRBJ2-3; TRBD2 matches 11 bases. CDR3 length: 15 amino acids. V lost 10 bases, J lost 0 bases, and 6 bases stayed unmatched. In germline, CDR1 is SNHLY, CDR2 FYNNEI. CDR3 amino acids: CATGTSGSSTDTQYF. The CDR3 region has the DNA TGTGCCACAGGGACTAGCGGATCTAGCACAGATACGCAGTATTTT.

The chain combines TRBV29-1 with TRBJ2-1, with 9 bases fitting TRBD2. Germline loops: CDR1 SQVTM, CDR2 ANQGSEA. J lost 6 bases, V lost 4 bases, and 4 bases had no gene match. The CDR3 contains 13 residues. CDR3: CSVAPTSGNEQFF. CDR3 DNA sequence: TGCAGCGTTGCCCCGACTAGCGGCAATGAGCAGTTCTTC.

CDR3 DNA: TGTGCCAGCAGCTTAACTAGCGTTCCTAATTCCTACAATGAGCAGTTCTTC. Amino acid sequence: CASSLTSVPNSYNEQFF. The V and J genes are TRBV7-2 and TRBJ2-1; 7 bases line up with TRBD2. The V gene end was trimmed by 2 bases and the J gene end by 1 base; junction bases not matched to a gene: 8. Germline V CDR1 and CDR2: SGHTA, FQGNSA. This CDR3 has 17 amino acids.

This clone came up a few times. The gene calls are TRBV5-8 and TRBJ1-4; TRBD1 agrees at 7 bases. The trim removed 3 bases at V and 2 bases at J, leaving 4 bases unmatched. Germline CDR1 reads SGHTS; CDR2 reads YDEGEE. The CDR3 length is 15 residues. The CDR3 protein is CASSWGTATNEKLFF. The CDR3 nucleotides are TGTGCCAGCAGCTGGGGGACAGCCACTAATGAAAAACTGTTTTTT.

This chain links TRBV7-3 with TRBJ2-2; 11 bases fit TRBD2. The junction had 4 bases not matched to a gene; V was cut back by 5 bases and J by 5 bases. The germline CDR1 and CDR2 sequences are SGHTA and FQGTGA. The CDR3 length is 15 residues. The CDR3 nucleotides are TGTGCCAGCAGCAGGGGACTAGCGGAAACCGGGGAGCTGTTTTTT. Its translation: CASSRGLAETGELFF.

The V call is TRBV4-3, the J call TRBJ2-3; D might be TRBD1 (5 bases). Germline CDR1 is LGHNA and CDR2 is YSLEER. CDR3 length equals 15 residues. V lost 5 bases and J lost 2, with 14 bases in between. For the CDR3, the DNA is TGCGCCAGCAGCTTACAAGGTGGGGCCACAGATACGCAGTATTTT. It specifies CASSLQGGATDTQYF.

The chain combines TRBV10-3 with TRBJ2-1; D perhaps matches TRBD1 (5 bases). V lost 6 bases to trimming and J lost 7 bases, with 13 bases between them. CDR3 size: 13 residues. Germline V gene sequence: CDR1 ENHRY, CDR2 SYGVKD. The CDR3 DNA follows: TGTGCCATCAGCTTAGGGGTATCGAATGAGCAGTTCTTC. Protein sequence: CAISLGVSNEQFF.

The rearrangement joins TRBV18 to TRBJ2-3; 7 nucleotides align to TRBD2. The junction had 9 bases not matched to a gene; V was cut back by 5 bases and J by 4 bases. Germline V gene lookup returns CDR1 KGHSH and CDR2 LQKENI. The CDR3 runs to 15 residues. The CDR3 DNA reads TGTGCCAGCTCAATAGCGGGCGGGGTCTCAGATACGCAGTATTTT. Translating gives CASSIAGGVSDTQYF.

This clone appeared a few times. The CDR3 here is CASSLALAGGPGDEQYF. CDR3 bases: TGTGCCAGCAGCTTAGCACTAGCGGGAGGGCCGGGAGACGAGCAGTACTTC. The chain couples TRBV7-9 to TRBJ2-7, with 13 nucleotides matching TRBD2. V lost 0 bases to trimming and J lost 5 bases; unmatched junction nucleotides: 7. This CDR3 is 17 amino acids long. The germline CDR1 and CDR2 sequences are SEHNR and FQNEAQ (reference sequence).